One and the same sample provided the 31 T cell receptor beta chains below, sequenced in a study of blood T cell repertoires in COVID-19. Data came from immunoSEQ multiplex PCR; TCRdb stores just in-frame clones and leaves some out. The sample yields more than 200,000 clones, approximately 82% seen once. The sample comprised peripheral blood. The receptors stem from a man aged 40-55 years with active or convalescent COVID-19.

V usage is TRBV5-8 and J usage is TRBJ1-1; D unclear. CDR3 length: 14 residues. Trimming stripped 0 bases from V and 0 bases from J, with 6 bases between. Germline CDR1 reads SGHTS; CDR2 reads YDEGEE. The CDR3 DNA reads TGTGCCAGCAGCTTGGGTCTTCTGAACACTGAAGCTTTCTTT. This encodes CASSLGLLNTEAFF.

This chain uses TRBV9 with TRBJ2-1, with D maybe TRBD2 (5 bases). Trimming took 0 bases from V and 4 from J, leaving 11 bases between them. Germline V gene sequence: CDR1 SGDLS, CDR2 YYNGEE. This CDR3 has 15 residues. The CDR3 nucleotides are TGTGCCAGCAGCGTAGGAGGGTTTCCGTACAATGAGCAGTTCTTC. It translates to CASSVGGFPYNEQFF.

The chain recombines TRBV10-3 with TRBJ1-4; 8 bases map to TRBD1. Trimming removed 6 bases from V and 0 bases from J; junction bases left unmatched: 9. This CDR3 spans 17 amino acids. Germline CDR1 and CDR2: ENHRY and SYGVKD. Here the CDR3 DNA reads TGTGCCATCAGCCCCGAGGACAGGGCTACAACTAATGAAAAACTGTTTTTT. Translating it yields CAISPEDRATTNEKLFF.

The gene calls are TRBV7-3 and TRBJ2-5, with D tentatively TRBD2 (6 bases). This CDR3 has 15 amino acids. Per germline, CDR1 SGHTA and CDR2 FQGTGA. Trimming pared 4 bases from V and 1 base from J, leaving 13 bases between. The CDR3 coding sequence is TGTGCCAGCAGCTCTCACGGGACTCCCCAAGAGACCCAGTACTTC. Translating gives CASSSHGTPQETQYF.

The CDR3 sequence is CASSLSPATNEKLFF. Written as DNA, the CDR3 is TGCGCCAGCAGCTTATCGCCAGCAACTAATGAAAAACTGTTTTTT. V is TRBV5-1 and J is TRBJ1-4; D not resolved. The germline V and J ends were trimmed by 2 bases and 0 bases, with 8 bases remaining between them. CDR1 is SGHRS, CDR2 YFSETQ, per germline. CDR3 size: 15 residues.

V gene TRBV5-5 combines with J gene TRBJ1-2; D is unclear. Germline V gene data show CDR1 as SGHKS and CDR2 as YYEKEE (reference sequence). Trimming pared 4 bases from V and 0 bases from J, leaving 10 bases between. This CDR3 has 14 amino acids. CDR3 DNA: TGTGCCAGCAGCCTCGGGAGGTCTAACTATGGCTACACCTTC. The encoded protein is CASSLGRSNYGYTF.

This sequence joins TRBV6-5 and TRBJ1-3; 8 positions agree with TRBD1. With 5 bases clipped from V and 0 bases from J, the junction kept 3 bases outside the gene matches. Germline CDR1 is MNHEY and CDR2 is SVGAGI. CDR3 size: 15 residues. The CDR3 is CASSRDRLSGNTIYF. CDR3 DNA: TGTGCCAGCAGTAGGGACAGGCTCTCTGGAAACACCATATATTTT.

The V call is TRBV7-2, the J call TRBJ1-2, with TRBD1 identical over 8 bases. V shed 5 bases and J 4 bases; nucleotides not matched to a gene: 6. Germline lookup yields CDR1 SGHTA and CDR2 FQGNSA. There are 14 residues in the CDR3. The CDR3 loop reads CASSRGDRRYGYTF. CDR3 DNA: TGTGCCAGCAGCCGCGGGGACAGGCGCTATGGCTACACCTTC.

This clone has a handful of counts. The chain couples TRBV28 to TRBJ1-2; no clear D gene. There are 13 residues in the CDR3. The V end was cut by 6 bases, the J end by 8 bases, with 16 bases between. Germline values: CDR1 MDHEN, CDR2 SYDVKM. The CDR3 bases are TGTGCCAGCAGGGACCCCTTGTCGGGGGGCTACACCTTC. Translation gives CASRDPLSGGYTF.

The chain carries TRBV28 and TRBJ1-1; TRBD1 aligns across 9 bases. Trimming took 1 base from V and 2 from J; bases not matched to a gene: 2. The CDR3 contains 15 residues. Looked up from germline, CDR1 is MDHEN and CDR2 is SYDVKM. CDR3 in DNA: TGTGCCAGCAGTTTATTGGGACAGGGAAACACTGAAGCTTTCTTT. Protein sequence: CASSLLGQGNTEAFF. Full variable domain (missing parts from reference TRBV28 and TRBJ1-1): DVKVTQSSRYLVKRTGEKVFLECVQDMDHENMFWYRQDPGLGLRLIYFSYDVKMKEKGDIPEGYSVSREKKERFSLILESASTNQTSMYLCASSLLGQGNTEAFFGQGTRLTVV.

This clone is a singleton in its sample. The rearrangement links TRBV11-3 to TRBJ1-1; 8 nucleotides line up with TRBD1. CDR1 is SGHNT, CDR2 YENEEA, per germline. This CDR3 is 14 amino acids long. The J segment lost 4 bases and the V segment lost 5 bases, leaving 6 bases of the junction unmatched. DNA of the CDR3: TGTGCCAGCAGCGCAAGGGACAGGTCCACTGAAGCTTTCTTT. Translation: CASSARDRSTEAFF.

V is TRBV30 and J is TRBJ1-1; D is undetermined. Germline-derived CDR1 and CDR2 are GTSNPN and SVGIG (reference sequence). The CDR3 is 11 residues long. V was trimmed by 2 bases and J by 4 bases, leaving 5 bases between them. The CDR3 sequence: CAWSRGTEAFF. As DNA, the CDR3 is TGTGCCTGGAGTCGGGGCACTGAAGCTTTCTTT.

The chain employs TRBV19 and TRBJ2-1; 7 bases are a match to TRBD1. Per the germline V gene, CDR1 is LNHDA and CDR2 is SQIVND (reference sequence). The junction had 4 bases not matched to a gene; V was cut back by 2 bases and J by 9 bases. This CDR3 contains 13 residues. CDR3 DNA sequence: TGTGCCAGTAGTATACTTAGGGACAGTGAGCAGTTCTTC. Protein: CASSILRDSEQFF.

V gene TRBV5-1 combines with J gene TRBJ2-5; possibly TRBD1 for D (5 bases). The ends were cut back, 3 bases at V and 5 bases at J, with 20 bases in the middle. The CDR3 has 16 amino acids. The V gene's germline CDR1 is SGHRS and CDR2 YFSETQ. CDR3 nucleotide sequence: TGCGCCAGCAGCTGGCAGGGTGGCGAGGCCCGGGAGACCCAGTACTTC. It is translated as CASSWQGGEARETQYF.

This chain links TRBV5-6 with TRBJ2-3, with 8 nucleotides matching TRBD2. The V and J ends lost 7 bases and 4 bases, in that order; junction bases with no gene match: 5. The CDR3 spans 13 residues. Germline-derived CDR1 and CDR2 are SGHDT and YYEEEE. The CDR3 here is CASALAGPDTQYF. Written as DNA, the CDR3 is TGTGCCAGCGCATTAGCGGGACCAGATACGCAGTATTTT. Drawing the rest from reference TRBV5-6 and TRBJ2-3, the complete variable domain is DAGVTQSPTHLIKTRGQQVTLRCSPKSGHDTVSWYQQALGQGPQFIFQYYEEEERQRGNFPDRFSGHQFPNYSSELNVNALLLGDSALYLCASALAGPDTQYFGPGTRLTVL.

Of note for this clone: The same CDR3 can be traced to other DNA sequences in this sample. The chain employs TRBV12-3 or TRBV12-4 and TRBJ1-2; no reliable D call. This CDR3 has 13 amino acids. The V end lost 3 bases, the J end lost 2 bases, and 7 bases lay between the germline ends. The CDR3 bases are TGTGCCAGCAGTTTCGCAGGAAACTATGGCTACACCTTC. Protein product: CASSFAGNYGYTF.

This clone occurred a few times. The V gene is TRBV2, the J gene TRBJ1-5; 10 bases are a match to TRBD1. V shed 3 bases, J shed 7 bases, and the junction held 3 bases outside the gene matches. The V gene's germline CDR1 is SNHLY and CDR2 FYNNEI. There are 14 residues in the CDR3. The CDR3 protein is CASSERQGAQPQHF. CDR3 nucleotide sequence: TGTGCCAGCAGTGAGAGACAGGGGGCCCAGCCCCAGCATTTT.

The V gene is TRBV6-5, the J gene TRBJ1-1; D uncertain. V lost 4 bases and J lost 3, with 9 bases in between. The CDR3 sequence is 13 residues long. The V gene's germline CDR1 is MNHEY and CDR2 SVGAGI. This CDR3 is CASSLSPDTEAFF. Here the CDR3 DNA reads TGTGCCAGCAGTTTGAGCCCGGACACTGAAGCTTTCTTT.

The V gene is TRBV28, the J gene TRBJ2-6; 9 bases are shared with TRBD1. Trimming removed 6 bases from V and 0 bases from J; junction bases left unmatched: 9. This CDR3 has 18 amino acids. Germline V gene data show CDR1 as MDHEN and CDR2 as SYDVKM. The CDR3 DNA follows: TGTGCCAGCAGCCTGGCCGGGACAGGGACCTCTGGGGCCAACGTCCTGACTTTC. Its protein is CASSLAGTGTSGANVLTF.

On this clone itself: Other DNA variants within this sample encode the same CDR3. The V call is TRBV27, the J call TRBJ1-2; 8 bases map to TRBD1. The germline V gene encodes CDR1 MNHEY and CDR2 SMNVEV (reference sequence). The J segment lost 0 bases and the V segment lost 3 bases, leaving 0 bases of the junction unmatched. CDR3 length: 14 residues. CDR3 sequence: CASSLTGANYGYTF. The CDR3 nucleotides read TGTGCCAGCAGTTTGACAGGGGCTAACTATGGCTACACCTTC.

The V and J genes are TRBV5-1 and TRBJ1-2; possible D gene TRBD1, 5 bases. Trimming removed 7 bases from V and 0 bases from J, with 10 bases in between. Germline values: CDR1 SGHRS, CDR2 YFSETQ. The CDR3 has 13 residues. This CDR3 is CASAAGANYGYTF. The CDR3 nucleotides read TGCGCCAGCGCGGCGGGGGCTAACTATGGCTACACCTTC.

The V and J genes are TRBV24-1 and TRBJ1-2, with D tentatively TRBD1 (6 bases). With 3 bases removed from V and 3 bases from J, the gap between germline ends came to 16 bases. Germline V lookup: CDR1 KGHDR, CDR2 SFDVKD. The CDR3 runs to 16 residues. Written as DNA, the CDR3 is TGTGCCACCAGTGATAACGTACAGGGAGGGGACTATGGCTACACCTTC. Encoded protein: CATSDNVQGGDYGYTF.

V is TRBV6-5 and J is TRBJ2-3; 7 bases map to TRBD1. Germline V gene sequence: CDR1 MNHEY, CDR2 SVGAGI. This CDR3 comprises 16 residues. The V segment lost 0 bases and the J segment 2 bases; nucleotides outside the gene matches: 5. The CDR3 sequence is CASSYSRTGYTDTQYF. The CDR3, as DNA: TGTGCCAGCAGTTACTCGCGGACAGGCTACACAGATACGCAGTATTTT.

This chain joins TRBV6-2 or TRBV6-3 and TRBJ1-5; tentative D call: TRBD1 (5 bases). CDR1 and CDR2 (germline): MNHEY, SVGEGT. The V and J ends lost 4 bases and 4 bases respectively, with 14 bases between them. The length of the CDR3 is 15 residues. The CDR3: CASSWTPPDNQPQHF. Written as DNA, the CDR3 is TGTGCCAGCAGTTGGACACCACCCGATAATCAGCCCCAGCATTTT.

The V and J genes are TRBV6-2 or TRBV6-3 and TRBJ1-5; a weak D match, TRBD1 (5 bases). The CDR3 runs 15 residues. Germline V gene sequence: CDR1 MNHEY, CDR2 SVGEGT. Trimming took off 5 bases at V and 6 bases at J, with 17 bases between the two ends. In DNA form, the CDR3 reads TGTGCCAGCAGTCCCGCGAGGGGACTGGGTCAGCCCCAGCATTTT. It yields the protein CASSPARGLGQPQHF.

The chain joins TRBV10-3 to TRBJ2-4; D unresolved. CDR3 length equals 12 residues. Trimming pared 4 bases from V and 7 bases from J, leaving 8 bases between. Germline V gene data show CDR1 as ENHRY and CDR2 as SYGVKD. This chain's CDR3 is CAISGGDNIQYF. The CDR3, as DNA: TGTGCCATCAGTGGAGGAGACAACATTCAGTACTTC.

The CDR3, as DNA: TGTGCCAGTAGTCGTCTCTGGGGGGGGCTGAACACTGAAGCTTTCTTT. This encodes CASSRLWGGLNTEAFF. This chain uses TRBV19 with TRBJ1-1; a possible D gene is TRBD1 (6 bases). CDR3 length equals 16 residues. The germline V gene has CDR1 LNHDA and CDR2 SQIVND (reference sequence). V lost 5 bases, J lost 0 bases, and 16 bases lay in between.

The chain is built from TRBV20-1 and TRBJ1-1; maybe TRBD1 (5 bases). CDR1 and CDR2 from the germline V gene are DFQATT and SNEGSKA (reference sequence). CDR3 length equals 15 residues. V was cut by 3 bases and J by 0 bases, with 14 bases left in between. The CDR3 protein is CSASRVGGMNTEAFF. The CDR3 DNA reads TGCAGTGCTAGTCGGGTTGGGGGGATGAACACTGAAGCTTTCTTT.

The chain carries TRBV3-1 (or the pseudogene TRBV3-2) and TRBJ1-1, with 9 bases aligning to TRBD1. Unmatched junction bases numbered 3, after V lost 3 bases and J lost 1 base. The CDR3 runs to 15 residues. Germline V CDR1 and CDR2: LGHDT, YNNKEL (reference sequence). CDR3 loop: CASSHPDRGNTEAFF. The CDR3 nucleotides are TGTGCCAGCAGCCACCCGGACAGGGGGAACACTGAAGCTTTCTTT.

The chain links TRBV5-1 to TRBJ1-1; 10 bases map to TRBD1. Germline V gives CDR1 SGHRS, CDR2 YFSETQ. The CDR3 is 15 amino acids. The ends lost 4 bases at V and 5 bases at J; junction bases unmatched: 8. The chain's CDR3 is CASSRSTGGRTEAFF. CDR3 DNA sequence: TGCGCCAGCAGCCGCTCGACAGGGGGCCGTACTGAAGCTTTCTTT. Variable domain in full (rest from reference TRBV5-1 and TRBJ1-1): KAGVTQTPRYLIKTRGQQVTLSCSPISGHRSVSWYQQTPGQGLQFLFEYFSETQRNKGNFPGRFSGRQFSNSRSEMNVSTLELGDSALYLCASSRSTGGRTEAFFGQGTRLTVV.

The V and J genes are TRBV2 and TRBJ1-5; D call uncertain. With 6 bases removed from V and 4 bases from J, the gap between germline ends came to 13 bases. CDR3 length: 14 residues. Germline loops: CDR1 SNHLY, CDR2 FYNNEI. CDR3 DNA sequence: TGTGCCAGCAGAGCGGATGTGAGTAATCAGCCCCAGCATTTT. Translation: CASRADVSNQPQHF.